The 32 T cell receptor beta chains presented below share a single source sample, sequenced in a study of blood T cell repertoires in COVID-19. Assay used: immunoSEQ multiplex PCR; TCRdb lists only in-frame clones, some missing. The data show 210,000 or so clones, roughly four fifths seen once. Sequencing was performed on peripheral blood. The receptor set was obtained from a woman aged 40 to 49 with acute or convalescent COVID-19.

The rearrangement uses TRBV29-1 and TRBJ1-1; TRBD1 agrees at 7 bases. This CDR3 comprises 13 residues. The V segment lost 6 bases and the J segment 5 bases; nucleotides outside the gene matches: 9. The germline V gene encodes CDR1 SQVTM and CDR2 ANQGSEA. The CDR3: CSVETGSGTEAFF. The CDR3, as DNA: TGCAGCGTGGAGACAGGGTCAGGGACTGAAGCTTTCTTT.

V usage is TRBV5-5 and J usage is TRBJ1-3, with 10 bases fitting TRBD1. Unmatched junction bases numbered 1, after V lost 4 bases and J lost 0 bases. Germline V lookup: CDR1 SGHKS, CDR2 YYEKEE (reference sequence). This CDR3 is built from 15 residues. The CDR3 is CASSGDRGSGNTIYF. The CDR3 coding sequence is TGTGCCAGCAGCGGGGACAGGGGCTCTGGAAACACCATATATTTT.

J is TRBJ1-2 and V is TRBV15, with D possibly TRBD1 on 6 matching bases. Trimming removed 4 bases from V and 2 bases from J, with 8 bases in between. The V gene's germline CDR1 is LNHNV and CDR2 YYDKDF (reference sequence). There are 13 residues in the CDR3. The DNA of the CDR3 is TGTGCCACCAGCAATGACAGGAACTATGGCTACACCTTC. This encodes CATSNDRNYGYTF.

The rearrangement uses TRBV2 and TRBJ2-2; TRBD1 matches 9 bases. This CDR3 comprises 16 residues. With V trimmed by 5 bases and J by 6 bases, 10 bases remained unmatched. CDR1 is SNHLY, CDR2 FYNNEI, per germline. In DNA, the CDR3 is TGTGCCAGCAGTTTTACCCGGACAGGGGCGGCCGGGGAGCTGTTTTTT. Protein sequence: CASSFTRTGAAGELFF.

This sequence joins TRBV18 and TRBJ2-4; 7 bases map to TRBD1. Germline CDR1 is KGHSH and CDR2 is LQKENI. The CDR3 is 13 residues long. V dropped 10 bases and J dropped 3; count of bases not matched to a gene: 6. CDR3 residues: CATHGTDKNIQYF. In nucleotides, the CDR3 is TGTGCCACACACGGGACAGACAAAAACATTCAGTACTTC.

The chain is built from TRBV9 and TRBJ2-5, with 7 positions matching TRBD2. In germline, CDR1 is SGDLS, CDR2 YYNGEE. The CDR3 has 15 amino acids. Trimming at V came to 2 bases and at J to 1 base, leaving 5 bases not matched to a gene. CDR3 amino acids: CASSVGGGFQETQYF. CDR3 in DNA: TGTGCCAGCAGCGTTGGCGGGGGTTTCCAAGAGACCCAGTACTTC.

This clone was observed once. V usage is TRBV7-2 and J usage is TRBJ1-3, with D possibly being TRBD1 (5 bases). V gave up 4 bases and J gave up 7 bases, with 8 bases separating them. The V gene's germline CDR1 is SGHTA and CDR2 FQGNSA. The CDR3 totals 12 residues. The CDR3 DNA is TGTGCCAGCAGCTGGGACTACAACACCATATATTTT. This encodes CASSWDYNTIYF.

The gene calls are TRBV5-1 and TRBJ1-6; D is unclear. Germline V CDR1 and CDR2: SGHRS, YFSETQ. CDR3 length: 14 residues. V dropped 0 bases and J dropped 7 bases, with 8 bases sitting between them. This chain's CDR3 is CASSLGQLNSPLHF. Written as DNA, the CDR3 is TGCGCCAGCAGCTTGGGTCAGTTAAATTCACCCCTCCACTTT.

This clone showed up just a few times. This same CDR3 is encoded by further DNA sequences in the sample. J is TRBJ1-5 and V is TRBV18; 8 bases align to TRBD1. CDR3 length equals 14 residues. The germline V gene encodes CDR1 KGHSH and CDR2 LQKENI. V gave up 3 bases and J gave up 7 bases; unmatched junction bases: 5. The CDR3 is CASSPQGADQPQHF. The CDR3, as DNA: TGTGCCAGCTCACCGCAGGGGGCAGACCAGCCCCAGCATTTT.

This clone has a single count. The chain recombines TRBV3-1 (or the pseudogene TRBV3-2) with TRBJ1-2; weak D call: TRBD1 (6 bases). Germline CDR1 is LGHDT and CDR2 is YNNKEL (reference sequence). Trimming shortened V by 0 bases and J by 4 bases, and 15 bases separated the two germline ends. The CDR3 has 16 amino acids. CDR3 coding DNA: TGTGCCAGCAGCCAAGATCACAGCGGGGGCCGCTATGGCTACACCTTC. It is translated as CASSQDHSGGRYGYTF.

J is TRBJ2-7 and V is TRBV5-6, with D possibly being TRBD1 (5 bases). CDR1 is SGHDT, CDR2 YYEEEE, per germline. CDR3 length equals 14 residues. Trimming took 0 bases from V and 2 from J, leaving 9 bases between them. The CDR3 is CASSLGRATYEQYF. The CDR3, as DNA: TGTGCCAGCAGCTTGGGCAGGGCAACCTACGAGCAGTACTTC.

V usage is TRBV5-1 and J usage is TRBJ2-1, with 10 bases fitting TRBD2. The junction had 8 bases not matched to a gene; V was cut back by 4 bases and J by 7 bases. The germline V gene encodes CDR1 SGHRS and CDR2 YFSETQ. The CDR3 has 15 amino acids. The chain's CDR3 is CASSQAGGPRNEQFF. The CDR3 DNA follows: TGCGCCAGCAGCCAAGCGGGAGGGCCAAGAAATGAGCAGTTCTTC. The full variable domain, its missing parts supplied by reference TRBV5-1 and TRBJ2-1, is KAGVTQTPRYLIKTRGQQVTLSCSPISGHRSVSWYQQTPGQGLQFLFEYFSETQRNKGNFPGRFSGRQFSNSRSEMNVSTLELGDSALYLCASSQAGGPRNEQFFGPGTRLTVL.

The table lists this clone with a count of one. V usage is TRBV11-2 and J usage is TRBJ2-2; TRBD2 might be the D (6 bases). V was shortened by 5 bases and J by 7 bases, with 8 bases between the two germline ends. This CDR3 spans 12 amino acids. CDR1 and CDR2 (germline): SGHAT, FQNNGV. This CDR3 is CASSGGFGELFF. CDR3 sequence (DNA): TGTGCCAGCAGCGGGGGGTTCGGGGAGCTGTTTTTT. Using reference TRBV11-2 and TRBJ2-2 for the parts outside the CDR3, the full variable domain is EAGVAQSPRYKIIEKRQSVAFWCNPISGHATLYWYQQILGQGPKLLIQFQNNGVVDDSQLPKDRFSAERLKGVDSTLKIQPAKLEDSAVYLCASSGGFGELFFGEGSRLTVL.

This chain connects TRBV6-5 to TRBJ1-1; TRBD1 agrees at 7 bases. The CDR3 is made up of 15 amino acids. V was pared by 6 bases and J by 3 bases, with 10 bases of the junction left unmatched. The germline gives CDR1 MNHEY, CDR2 SVGAGI. CDR3 sequence reads: CASRRTGLTDTEAFF. CDR3 bases: TGTGCCAGCAGGAGGACAGGCTTAACGGACACTGAAGCTTTCTTT.

The chain is built from TRBV10-3 and TRBJ2-2, with 7 bases that match TRBD2. CDR1 and CDR2 from the germline V gene are ENHRY and SYGVKD. The junction had 4 bases not matched to a gene; V was cut back by 0 bases and J by 6 bases. This CDR3 has 15 amino acids. The CDR3 region has the DNA TGTGCCATCAGTGAGTCAGGACTAGATCCCGGGGAGCTGTTTTTT. Residues: CAISESGLDPGELFF.

The V call is TRBV5-1, the J call TRBJ1-5, with D tentatively TRBD1 (5 bases). V gave up 0 bases and J gave up 5 bases, with 12 bases separating them. In germline, CDR1 is SGHRS, CDR2 YFSETQ. The CDR3 is made up of 15 amino acids. The CDR3 DNA is TGCGCCAGCAGCTTGGATGGGGGGGAGGATCAGCCCCAGCATTTT. This codes for CASSLDGGEDQPQHF.

This clone was counted between two and nine times. The rearrangement joins TRBV9 to TRBJ1-2; D might be TRBD1 (5 bases). The CDR3 covers 16 residues. The V end was cut by 0 bases, the J end by 7 bases, with 19 bases between. Germline CDR1 SGDLS, CDR2 YYNGEE. Written as DNA, the CDR3 is TGTGCCAGCAGCGTAGTCCCCATTACAGGAGTCGGTGGCTACACCTTC. It encodes CASSVVPITGVGGYTF.

In this sample, this clone turned up once. The chain couples TRBV5-6 to TRBJ1-1, with D perhaps matching TRBD1 (6 bases). The V end was cut by 5 bases, the J end by 3 bases, with 14 bases between. CDR1 and CDR2 (germline): SGHDT, YYEEEE. CDR3 length: 14 amino acids. Written as DNA, the CDR3 is TGTGCCAGCAGGCAAGATACAGGGTACACTGAAGCTTTCTTT. Translation: CASRQDTGYTEAFF.

The rearrangement links TRBV7-3 to TRBJ2-1; 12 nucleotides align to TRBD2. The germline V gene encodes CDR1 SGHTA and CDR2 FQGTGA. The CDR3 extends over 15 amino acids. V trimming: 4 bases; J trimming: 3 bases; junction bases outside the gene matches: 1. The DNA for the CDR3 is TGTGCCAGCAGCTGGACTAGCGGGGTCTACAATGAGCAGTTCTTC. Translated, it gives CASSWTSGVYNEQFF.

This sequence joins TRBV5-1 and TRBJ2-7; TRBD2 matches at 16 bases. The CDR3 has 14 residues. Looked up from germline, CDR1 is SGHRS and CDR2 is YFSETQ. V was clipped by 7 bases and J by 6 bases; unmatched bases: 4. The CDR3 DNA follows: TGCGCCAGCGGGACTAGCGGGAGGGCCGGCGAGCAGTACTTC. This translates into CASGTSGRAGEQYF.

The rearrangement joins TRBV5-6 to TRBJ1-6; tentatively, D is TRBD1 (6 bases). V was shortened by 6 bases and J by 9 bases, with 22 bases between the two germline ends. In germline, CDR1 is SGHDT, CDR2 YYEEEE. This CDR3 spans 16 amino acids. CDR3 sequence (DNA): TGTGCCAGCACCACCGGGGGGCCGACATCAGGTTCACCCCTCCACTTT. Its protein product is CASTTGGPTSGSPLHF.

The J gene is TRBJ2-7, the V gene TRBV7-9; the match to TRBD1 covers 7 bases. With V trimmed by 1 base and J by 2 bases, 8 bases remained unmatched. The germline gives CDR1 SEHNR, CDR2 FQNEAQ (reference sequence). The CDR3 extends over 16 amino acids. CDR3 protein: CASSLDIAGGPYEQYF. The CDR3 nucleotides are TGTGCCAGCAGCTTAGATATCGCAGGGGGTCCCTACGAGCAGTACTTC.

The rearrangement uses TRBV5-1 and TRBJ2-1, with D unclear. The CDR3 totals 14 residues. V gave up 0 bases and J gave up 3 bases, with 7 bases separating them. Germline V CDR1 and CDR2: SGHRS, YFSETQ. For the CDR3, the DNA is TGCGCCAGCAGCTTGGGACTGGACTACAATGAGCAGTTCTTC. It is translated as CASSLGLDYNEQFF.

The chain uses TRBV6-5 and TRBJ1-5, with TRBD1 matching 8 bases. This CDR3 contains 15 residues. The V gene end was trimmed by 5 bases and the J gene end by 3 bases; junction bases not matched to a gene: 6. Germline V gene lookup returns CDR1 MNHEY and CDR2 SVGAGI. CDR3 sequence reads: CASSLDRGFNQPQHF. The CDR3 DNA reads TGTGCCAGCAGTCTCGACAGGGGATTCAATCAGCCCCAGCATTTT.

The rearrangement links TRBV7-9 to TRBJ1-5, with 7 positions matching TRBD1. Germline loops: CDR1 SEHNR, CDR2 FQNEAQ (reference sequence). CDR3 length equals 14 residues. V shed 5 bases and J 6 bases; nucleotides not matched to a gene: 7. The chain's CDR3 is CASSLDRSGQPQHF. In DNA, the CDR3 is TGTGCCAGCAGCCTGGACAGGTCGGGTCAGCCCCAGCATTTT.

CDR3: CASSFITGELFF. The CDR3 DNA reads as TGTGCCAGCAGTTTTATTACCGGGGAGCTGTTTTTT. The rearrangement joins TRBV27 to TRBJ2-2; D is unclear. Trimming removed 3 bases from V and 5 bases from J, with 4 bases in between. Per the germline V gene, CDR1 is MNHEY and CDR2 is SMNVEV (reference sequence). The CDR3 is 12 amino acids.

The count of this clone is one. This sequence joins TRBV14 and TRBJ1-5; D uncertain. This CDR3 has 13 amino acids. CDR1 and CDR2 from the germline V gene are SGHDN and FVKESK. The V gene lost 4 bases and the J gene lost 4 bases, with 8 bases spanning the gap. CDR3 amino acids: CASSLNLNQPQHF. The CDR3 DNA follows: TGTGCCAGCAGCCTAAACTTGAATCAGCCCCAGCATTTT.

This clone was recorded once. CDR3 amino acids: CASSQEGLAGRGAGELFF. The CDR3 region has the DNA TGTGCCAGCAGCCAAGAAGGACTAGCGGGTCGAGGGGCCGGGGAGCTGTTTTTT. The rearrangement uses TRBV4-2 and TRBJ2-2, with TRBD2 identical over 11 bases. This CDR3 has 18 residues. Germline CDR1 LGHNA, CDR2 YNFKEQ. Trimming removed 0 bases from V and 6 bases from J; junction bases left unmatched: 9.

This chain joins TRBV11-2 and TRBJ1-4; 7 bases match TRBD1. Unmatched junction bases numbered 3, after V lost 1 base and J lost 7 bases. The germline CDR1 and CDR2 sequences are SGHAT and FQNNGV. The CDR3 sequence is 14 residues long. Here the CDR3 reads CASSLGQGVEKLFF. The CDR3 DNA sequence: TGTGCCAGCAGCTTAGGCCAGGGGGTTGAAAAACTGTTTTTT. The full variable domain, with the rest looked up from reference TRBV11-2 and TRBJ1-4, is EAGVAQSPRYKIIEKRQSVAFWCNPISGHATLYWYQQILGQGPKLLIQFQNNGVVDDSQLPKDRFSAERLKGVDSTLKIQPAKLEDSAVYLCASSLGQGVEKLFFGSGTQLSVL.

The genes are TRBV4-3 and TRBJ2-3, with 11 positions matching TRBD2. CDR1 is LGHNA, CDR2 YSLEER, per germline. Unmatched junction bases numbered 4, after V lost 4 bases and J lost 7 bases. CDR3 length equals 14 residues. The CDR3 region has the DNA TGCGCCAGCAGCCCAGGGACTAGCGGTTATACGCAGTATTTT. This sequence encodes CASSPGTSGYTQYF.

The V and J genes are TRBV7-2 and TRBJ2-2, with 7 bases aligning to TRBD2. The CDR3 loop spans 18 amino acids. From germline, CDR1 is SGHTA and CDR2 FQGNSA. Trimming cost V 4 bases and J 4 bases; bases outside gene matches: 15. CDR3 residues: CASSSSMGRGLFTGELFF. The DNA of the CDR3 is TGTGCCAGCAGCTCCTCGATGGGGCGGGGACTATTCACCGGGGAGCTGTTTTTT.

The gene calls are TRBV10-1 and TRBJ1-3; no definite D call. Trimming took 10 bases from V and 0 from J, leaving 16 bases between them. Germline V CDR1 and CDR2: WNHNN, SYGVQD (reference sequence). This CDR3 contains 15 residues. The CDR3 loop reads CATTRNLLSGNTIYF. Written as DNA, the CDR3 is TGCGCCACCACGAGGAATCTTCTCTCTGGAAACACCATATATTTT.